Here is one T cell receptor beta chain with its context. The germline CDR1 and CDR2 sequences are MGHRA and YSYEKL. J was trimmed by 0 bases and V by 3 bases; bases with no gene match: 5. CDR3 size: 16 residues. This record belongs to a study of blood T cell repertoires in COVID-19. Profiled with immunoSEQ multiplex PCR; TCRdb holds only in-frame clones, not every one. The sample shows 250,000 or so clones, roughly 84% of them seen only once. Sample: PBMCs or T cells enriched from blood (not recorded which). The clonotype comes from a man in his fifties or sixties who had recovered from COVID-19. The rearrangement links TRBV4-1 to TRBJ2-5, with 9 positions matching TRBD2. Here the CDR3 DNA reads TGCGCCAGCAGCCAGTCACTAGCGGGTTACCAAGAGACCCAGTACTTC. It specifies CASSQSLAGYQETQYF.